This TCR beta chain was recorded in a study of T-cell reconstitution after alpha-beta-depleted transplantation in children. Study results and caveats: Several hundred expanded graft clones reportedly were the source of alpha-beta T cells about two months after transplant.

A TCRbeta library incorporating unique molecular identifiers was prepared. TCRdb reprocessed the PCR reads via MiXCR and lists one record per CDR3 protein. The sample consists of nearly 200,000 distinct CDR3 sequences, 6.3% of them appearing once. CDR1 is ENHRY, CDR2 SYGVKD, per germline. Between the trimmed V and J ends, which lost 6 bases and 1 base, there was a span of 16 bases. The CDR3 has 15 residues. Concerning this clonotype: The antigen remains undetermined.

The chain employs TRBV10-3 and TRBJ2-7; D is perhaps TRBD1 (6 bases). This sequence originates from a girl younger than two with combined immunodeficiency, due to receive a stem cell transplant. The sequences come from PBMCs, collected before TCRalphabeta/CD19-depleted stem cell transplant. The CDR3 is CAISEEGQPSYEQYF. CDR3 nucleotides: TGTGCCATCAGCGAAGAAGGACAGCCTTCCTACGAGCAGTACTTC.